Sequencing of this T cell receptor beta chain was carried out in a study of CD8 T cells in Susac syndrome. CD8+ and CD4+ T cells taken from blood had their TCR beta sequenced. Both CD4+ and CD8+ T cells were negatively isolated, and TEMRA cells underwent FACS enrichment. Germline CDR1 LNHDA, CDR2 SQIVND (reference sequence). With 4 bases clipped from V and 2 bases from J, the junction kept 6 bases outside the gene matches. This CDR3 is built from 16 residues. About 0.5 to 1 ug RNA was reverse transcribed with random hexamers. TCRdb ran MiXCR on the immunoSEQ multiplex PCR reads and lists one entry per CDR3 protein. This table holds more than 85,000 distinct CDR3 sequences, around 95% found once.

The V gene is TRBV19, the J gene TRBJ2-1; 9 bases line up with TRBD1. The source of this sequence is a human donor in good health. Sample: CD4+ T cells from PBMCs. In DNA, the CDR3 is TGTGCCAGTAGTAGTGGGACAGGGAGGGCCTACAATGAGCAGTTCTTC. It yields the protein CASSSGTGRAYNEQFF. The variable domain in full, completed from reference TRBV19 and TRBJ2-1, reads DGGITQSPKYLFRKEGQNVTLSCEQNLNHDAMYWYRQDPGQGLRLIYYSQIVNDFQKGDIAEGYSVSREKKESFPLTVTSAQKNPTAFYLCASSSGTGRAYNEQFFGPGTRLTVL.